The next 31 T cell receptor beta chains were all read from a single sample in a study of Graves' ophthalmopathy and Graves' hyperthyroidism. Amplified material comprised TCR beta CDR3 regions derived from RNA transcripts. An opening RT-PCR round employed HTBI primers and preceded a second-round multiplex PCR. A single record per CDR3 protein comes from TCRdb applying MiXCR to the multiplex PCR reads. The sample lists roughly 400,000 distinct CDR3 sequences, about 16% occurring once. Specimen: peripheral blood. All receptors derive from a woman between 18 and 30 years old with stable Graves' hyperthyroidism.

This clonotype was observed many times. The V call is TRBV2, the J call TRBJ1-2; 9 nucleotides agree with TRBD1. The V gene's germline CDR1 is SNHLY and CDR2 FYNNEI. The CDR3 loop spans 14 amino acids. V was clipped by 7 bases and J by 6 bases; unmatched bases: 9. CDR3 coding DNA: TGTGCCAGCATGGAATGGGACAGGGAAGATGGCTACACCTTC. Amino acid sequence: CASMEWDREDGYTF.

To note about this clonotype: Given a much more abundant clone one base away, this may be a read error. The rearrangement links TRBV7-4 to TRBJ1-1, with D unresolved. The V gene lost 3 bases and the J gene lost 6 bases, with 11 bases spanning the gap. The V gene's germline CDR1 is SGHVT and CDR2 SQSDAQ. This CDR3 spans 13 amino acids. Here the CDR3 DNA reads TGTGCCAGCAGCTTTAAGAAGGACTCTGAAGCTTTCTTT. This gives the protein CASSFKKDSEAFF. Full variable domain (rest looked up from reference TRBV7-4 and TRBJ1-1): GAGVSQSPRYKVAKRGRDVALRCDSISGHVTLYWYRQTLGQGSEVLTYSQSDAQRDKSGRPSGRFSAERPERSVSTLKIQRTEQGDSAVYLCASSFKKDSEAFFGQGTRLTVV.

This clonotype has at least ten counts. The chain joins TRBV7-8 to TRBJ2-5, with D uncertain. The V gene's germline CDR1 is SGHVS and CDR2 FQNEAQ. Deletions cut 0 bases from V and 5 bases from J, with 7 bases between. The length of the CDR3 is 13 residues. The CDR3: CASSLASWETQYF. In nucleotides, the CDR3 is TGTGCCAGCAGCTTAGCTAGCTGGGAGACCCAGTACTTC.

The table lists this clonotype with many counts. The gene calls are TRBV20-1 and TRBJ1-1; no firm D call. Germline CDR1 and CDR2: DFQATT and SNEGSKA (reference sequence). This CDR3 is 11 amino acids long. V was clipped by 6 bases and J by 6 bases, with 11 bases between them. The CDR3 DNA reads TGCAGTGCAGACTTGCGGGCTGAAGCTTTCTTT. Amino acids: CSADLRAEAFF.

There are many counts of this clonotype. This chain connects TRBV19 to TRBJ1-1; D uncertain. Germline V gene lookup returns CDR1 LNHDA and CDR2 SQIVND (reference sequence). The CDR3 is 12 residues long. Trimming cost V 10 bases and J 1 base, with 10 bases left between them. The CDR3 is CATIQRNTEAFF. The CDR3 DNA follows: TGTGCCACGATACAGCGGAACACTGAAGCTTTCTTT. The full variable domain, rest sourced from reference TRBV19 and TRBJ1-1, is DGGITQSPKYLFRKEGQNVTLSCEQNLNHDAMYWYRQDPGQGLRLIYYSQIVNDFQKGDIAEGYSVSREKKESFPLTVTSAQKNPTAFYLCATIQRNTEAFFGQGTRLTVV.

To note about this clonotype: A single base separates this from a much larger clone, so it may be a read error. The chain employs TRBV7-9 and TRBJ1-6; 7 bases fit TRBD1. J lost 0 bases, V lost 3 bases, and 5 bases had no gene match. The CDR3 is 17 amino acids. Per germline, CDR1 SEHNR and CDR2 FQNEAQ (reference sequence). Written as DNA, the CDR3 is TGTGCCAGCAGCTTGAGGGACAGAATCTCCTATAATTCACCCCTCCACTTT. Translated: CASSLRDRISYNSPLHF.

This clonotype was observed many times. The chain carries TRBV10-3 and TRBJ1-4; D is ambiguous. The CDR3 is made up of 12 amino acids. The germline V gene has CDR1 ENHRY and CDR2 SYGVKD. The ends were cut back, 0 bases at V and 8 bases at J, with 4 bases in the middle. The CDR3 protein is CAISESGEKLFF. As DNA, the CDR3 is TGTGCCATCAGTGAGTCTGGGGAAAAACTGTTTTTT.

This clonotype was observed many times. The V gene is TRBV2, the J gene TRBJ1-3; D is possibly TRBD1 (6 bases). This CDR3 spans 16 amino acids. V lost 5 bases, J lost 0 bases, and 14 bases lay in between. CDR1 SNHLY and CDR2 FYNNEI come from the germline V gene. The CDR3 reads CASSRPPGASGNTIYF. The CDR3 DNA sequence: TGTGCCAGCAGTCGTCCCCCAGGGGCCTCTGGAAACACCATATATTTT.

This clonotype was counted many times. The J gene is TRBJ2-7, the V gene TRBV7-2; 9 bases align to TRBD1. Germline trimming cut 5 bases from V and 6 bases from J; bases unmatched to any gene: 11. Germline V gene lookup returns CDR1 SGHTA and CDR2 FQGNSA. The CDR3 extends over 15 amino acids. The CDR3 spells CASSADRGGFSEQYF. The CDR3 DNA follows: TGTGCCAGCAGCGCCGACAGGGGGGGTTTCTCCGAGCAGTACTTC.

There are a few counts of this clonotype. The DNA of the CDR3 is TGCGCCAGCAGCTTGGCCGGAGGGGTTACGATGAACACTGAAGCTTTCTTT. Translated: CASSLAGGVTMNTEAFF. The V gene is TRBV5-1, the J gene TRBJ1-1; D might be TRBD1 (5 bases). This CDR3 region has 17 residues. V lost 0 bases and J 0 bases, leaving 15 bases between the germline ends. Germline lookup yields CDR1 SGHRS and CDR2 YFSETQ. Variable domain in full (rest from reference TRBV5-1 and TRBJ1-1): KAGVTQTPRYLIKTRGQQVTLSCSPISGHRSVSWYQQTPGQGLQFLFEYFSETQRNKGNFPGRFSGRQFSNSRSEMNVSTLELGDSALYLCASSLAGGVTMNTEAFFGQGTRLTVV.

This chain joins TRBV4-2 and TRBJ2-7, with 8 positions matching TRBD1. The J call may be mistaken, given a closer DNA end match to TRBJ2-1. Germline V CDR1 and CDR2: LGHNA, YNFKEQ. The CDR3 runs 15 residues. The DNA of the CDR3 is TGTGCCAGCAGCTCTCCCGGGACAGGAAATTTGCAGCAGTTCTTC. Amino acid sequence: CASSSPGTGNLQQFF.

The chain joins TRBV11-3 to TRBJ1-6; D remains ambiguous. This CDR3 region has 15 residues. Germline CDR1 is SGHNT and CDR2 is YENEEA. V was cut by 3 bases and J by 8 bases, with 14 bases left in between. CDR3: CASSLEGQTHSPLHF. Here the CDR3 DNA reads TGTGCCAGCAGCTTGGAGGGCCAAACCCATTCACCCCTCCACTTT.

Many counts were recorded for this clonotype. This chain joins TRBV12-3 or TRBV12-4 and TRBJ1-2, with 7 bases identical to TRBD1. V gave up 5 bases and J gave up 1 base; unmatched junction bases: 16. This CDR3 region has 18 residues. The CDR3, as DNA: TGTGCCAGCAGTATTACGGACACAGGGGAAGAGATTAACTATGGCTACACCTTC. Protein: CASSITDTGEEINYGYTF.

The sample holds many counts of this clonotype. V is TRBV6-1 and J is TRBJ1-1; 9 positions agree with TRBD1. This CDR3 has 14 amino acids. V lost 4 bases to trimming and J lost 6 bases; unmatched junction nucleotides: 6. The germline CDR1 and CDR2 sequences are MNHNS and SASEGT. The CDR3 here is CASSVDRGSAEAFF. DNA for the CDR3: TGTGCCAGCAGTGTCGACAGGGGGTCCGCTGAAGCTTTCTTT.

This clonotype showed up many times. The chain links TRBV5-1 to TRBJ2-7, with 7 nucleotides matching TRBD2. V lost 4 bases to trimming and J lost 6 bases; unmatched junction nucleotides: 13. There are 15 residues in the CDR3. Germline V lookup: CDR1 SGHRS, CDR2 YFSETQ. The CDR3 DNA sequence: TGCGCCAGCAGCGACCCGCGGGGGACCTATGGCGAGCAGTACTTC. It encodes CASSDPRGTYGEQYF.

Ten or more counts support this clonotype. This rearrangement joins TRBV7-8 to TRBJ1-5; 7 bases are a match to TRBD1. The V segment lost 4 bases and the J segment 2 bases; nucleotides outside the gene matches: 8. The CDR3 runs to 16 residues. Germline-derived CDR1 and CDR2 are SGHVS and FQNEAQ. CDR3 nucleotides: TGTGCCAGCAGCTCCCGGGACAGCGTCGGCAATCAGCCCCAGCATTTT. Its translation is CASSSRDSVGNQPQHF.

A word on this clonotype: This may be a read error, as it is one base from a much larger clone. The chain recombines TRBV12-3 or TRBV12-4 with TRBJ1-3; possible D gene TRBD1, 6 bases. CDR3 length equals 15 residues. This CDR3 reads CSSRAGARPGNTIYF. Here the CDR3 DNA reads TGTTCCAGCCGTGCGGGGGCACGGCCTGGAAACACCATATATTTT.

This clonotype was found many times. The chain is built from TRBV11-2 and TRBJ2-2; D perhaps matches TRBD1 (6 bases). Trimming pared 6 bases from V and 8 bases from J, leaving 16 bases between. Looked up from germline, CDR1 is SGHAT and CDR2 is FQNNGV. The CDR3 loop spans 14 amino acids. The CDR3 coding sequence is TGTGCCAGCAGTCTTCCCCTTCAGGGGGGGGAGCTGTTTTTT. This gives the protein CASSLPLQGGELFF.

This clonotype was counted ten times or more. V is TRBV20-1 and J is TRBJ1-1; the D gene is possibly TRBD1 (5 bases). Germline values: CDR1 DFQATT, CDR2 SNEGSKA (reference sequence). V lost 3 bases and J 11 bases, leaving 13 bases between the germline ends. The CDR3 has 11 amino acids. The CDR3 sequence: CSARDSGMAFF. The CDR3 DNA reads as TGCAGTGCTAGGGATTCAGGGATGGCTTTCTTT.

Concerning this clonotype itself: A read error is possible here, since a much larger clone lies one base away. The rearrangement joins TRBV25-1 to TRBJ2-5; D gene uncertain. In germline, CDR1 is MGHDK, CDR2 SYGVNS. There are 17 residues in the CDR3. CDR3 sequence reads: CASSERDAIPVKETKYF. Written as DNA, the CDR3 is TGTGCCAGCAGTGAACGAGACGCAATACCCGTCAAAGAGACCAAGTACTTC.

This clonotype has a count of ten or more. The chain joins TRBV6-2 or TRBV6-3 to TRBJ2-7; D unclear. The V end was cut by 2 bases, the J end by 8 bases, with 13 bases between. CDR1 and CDR2 from the germline V gene are MNHEY and SVGEGT. CDR3 length: 13 amino acids. DNA for the CDR3: TGTGCCAGCAGTTACCCTGGGCGCGGTCAGCAGTACTTC. It is translated as CASSYPGRGQQYF.

This clonotype was picked up many times. The chain joins TRBV6-1 to TRBJ2-7, with D possibly being TRBD1 (5 bases). Germline V lookup: CDR1 MNHNS, CDR2 SASEGT. There are 12 residues in the CDR3. Trimming pared 4 bases from V and 4 bases from J, leaving 8 bases between. The CDR3 spells CASSASGYEQYF. In DNA, the CDR3 is TGTGCCAGCAGTGCGTCAGGGTACGAGCAGTACTTC.

The chain has TRBV11-2 and TRBJ1-1; 8 bases line up with TRBD1. The CDR3 has 16 amino acids. Germline V lookup: CDR1 SGHAT, CDR2 FQNNGV. The V segment lost 3 bases and the J segment 5 bases; nucleotides outside the gene matches: 11. CDR3 DNA: TGTGCCAGCAGCTTTAGACCAGGGGGCGGTACTACTGAAGCTTTCTTT. Residues: CASSFRPGGGTTEAFF.

The chain employs TRBV5-1 and TRBJ2-2; tentative D call: TRBD1 (6 bases). The CDR3 totals 18 residues. Germline V lookup: CDR1 SGHRS, CDR2 YFSETQ. Between the trimmed V and J ends, which lost 0 bases and 2 bases, there was a span of 17 bases. The CDR3 here is CASSLDSLPGDNTGELFF. The DNA for the CDR3 is TGCGCCAGCAGCTTGGATTCGTTACCAGGGGATAACACCGGGGAGCTGTTTTTT.

This clonotype was counted ten times or more. J is TRBJ1-5 and V is TRBV20-1; 7 bases match TRBD1. From germline, CDR1 is DFQATT and CDR2 SNEGSKA (reference sequence). Trimming removed 6 bases from V and 7 bases from J; junction bases left unmatched: 6. There are 12 residues in the CDR3. CDR3 nucleotide sequence: TGCAGTGCGGGGCAGGGGGTCCAGCCCCAGCATTTT. Its protein is CSAGQGVQPQHF.

This clonotype was found many times. V is TRBV20-1 and J is TRBJ2-5; D is perhaps TRBD1 (6 bases). The ends were cut back, 5 bases at V and 4 bases at J, with 14 bases in the middle. The CDR3 totals 13 residues. Germline CDR1 and CDR2: DFQATT and SNEGSKA (reference sequence). DNA for the CDR3: TGCAGTGCTGCTACACAGGGTGGAGAGACCCAGTACTTC. This encodes CSAATQGGETQYF.

This clonotype was seen ten or more times. The chain carries TRBV2 and TRBJ1-1, with D uncertain. The germline CDR1 and CDR2 sequences are SNHLY and FYNNEI. V gave up 7 bases and J gave up 0 bases, with 9 bases separating them. The CDR3 has 13 residues. The CDR3 loop reads CASINPMNTEAFF. The CDR3 DNA reads TGTGCCAGCATCAATCCCATGAACACTGAAGCTTTCTTT.

Concerning this clonotype: One end of the junction is discordant with germline, which a read error may explain. This chain uses TRBV25-1 with TRBJ1-6; 8 bases match TRBD1. The V gene's germline CDR1 is MGHDK and CDR2 SYGVNS. The CDR3 runs 15 residues. CDR3 DNA sequence: TGTGCCAGCAGTGAACCAGGGGGCTTTGATTCACACCTCCACTTT. This encodes CASSEPGGFDSHLHF.

In its sample, this clonotype was seen many times. The chain uses TRBV12-3 or TRBV12-4 and TRBJ2-4; TRBD1 might be the D (6 bases). Trimming removed 5 bases at V and 3 bases at J, with 14 bases between. The CDR3 runs 15 residues. This CDR3 reads CASSPRDTLKNIQYF. For the CDR3, the DNA is TGTGCCAGCAGTCCCCGGGACACCCTCAAAAACATTCAGTACTTC.

In this sample, this clonotype turned up a few times. The V and J genes are TRBV4-1 and TRBJ2-7; TRBD1 matches at 8 bases. Looked up from germline, CDR1 is MGHRA and CDR2 is YSYEKL. The V gene end was trimmed by 0 bases and the J gene end by 2 bases; junction bases not matched to a gene: 9. This CDR3 has 17 residues. CDR3 region: CASSQDIVTGGPYEQYF. The CDR3 DNA reads as TGCGCCAGCAGCCAAGATATTGTCACAGGGGGTCCCTACGAGCAGTACTTC.

This clonotype has a count of ten or more. The chain is built from TRBV6-8 and TRBJ1-1, with D uncertain. The CDR3 has 13 amino acids. The germline V gene encodes CDR1 MNHGY and CDR2 SAAAGT. Trimming removed 8 bases from V and 2 bases from J, with 12 bases in between. In DNA, the CDR3 is TGTGCCAGCCCTAGAAGGGATAACACTGAAGCTTTCTTT. Translating gives CASPRRDNTEAFF.